The 30 T cell receptor beta chains below come from one sample, sequenced in a study of CD8 T cells in Susac syndrome. Random-hexamer reverse transcription was applied to roughly 0.5 to 1 ug RNA. TCRdb reprocessed the immunoSEQ multiplex PCR reads with MiXCR, giving one entry per CDR3 protein. The data hold approximately 90,000 distinct CDR3 sequences, with 90% to 95% observed a single time. The material sequenced was CD8+ T cells from PBMCs. The origin of the receptors is a human donor in good health.

The sample holds one count of this clonotype. The chain links TRBV7-3 to TRBJ2-5, with 8 bases that match TRBD2. The CDR3 covers 14 residues. V was pared by 5 bases and J by 4 bases, with 6 bases of the junction left unmatched. CDR1 and CDR2 from the germline V gene are SGHTA and FQGTGA. CDR3 DNA: TGTGCCAGCAGCAACGGGGGGGCCCTAGAGACCCAGTACTTC. This translates into CASSNGGALETQYF.

V and J are TRBV12-3 or TRBV12-4 and TRBJ1-5, with D hard to call. Trimming cost V 6 bases and J 7 bases, with 10 bases left between them. This CDR3 has 12 residues. The CDR3 DNA sequence: TGTGCCAGCAGCCCCTTAGGACAGCCCCAGCATTTT. Amino acids: CASSPLGQPQHF.

This clonotype has just one count. This chain links TRBV30 with TRBJ1-2; D is unclear. Germline loops: CDR1 GTSNPN, CDR2 SVGIG (reference sequence). This CDR3 spans 14 amino acids. V dropped 2 bases and J dropped 4 bases, with 14 bases sitting between them. CDR3 amino acids: CAWSLTEGGYGYTF. CDR3 DNA sequence: TGTGCCTGGAGTCTCACAGAGGGCGGCTATGGCTACACCTTC.

This chain links TRBV29-1 with TRBJ2-3; 13 bases are shared with TRBD2. Germline V CDR1 and CDR2: SQVTM, ANQGSEA. Germline trimming cut 3 bases from V and 3 bases from J; bases unmatched to any gene: 6. This CDR3 has 16 amino acids. The CDR3 DNA is TGCAGCGTTGAGTTACTAGCGGGGGGGTTTACAGATACGCAGTATTTT. As protein: CSVELLAGGFTDTQYF.

The rearrangement links TRBV4-1 to TRBJ1-5; D is unresolved. CDR3 length equals 15 residues. V gave up 2 bases and J gave up 0 bases, with 8 bases separating them. Germline CDR1 is MGHRA and CDR2 is YSYEKL. The chain's CDR3 is CASSQNLGSNQPQHF. The DNA for the CDR3 is TGCGCCAGCAGCCAAAATCTTGGTAGCAATCAGCCCCAGCATTTT.

The chain employs TRBV4-2 and TRBJ1-2; D remains ambiguous. CDR1 LGHNA and CDR2 YNFKEQ come from the germline V gene. V lost 0 bases and J lost 11, with 16 bases in between. This CDR3 is built from 14 residues. This CDR3 is CASSQESSAFWYTF. The DNA for the CDR3 is TGTGCCAGCAGCCAAGAGTCGTCAGCGTTTTGGTACACCTTC.

CDR3 sequence reads: CASSLSGVYEQYF. CDR3 coding DNA: TGTGCCAGCAGCTTAAGCGGGGTCTACGAGCAGTACTTC. V and J are TRBV11-2 and TRBJ2-7; TRBD2 matches at 7 bases. Germline CDR1 SGHAT, CDR2 FQNNGV. This CDR3 is built from 13 residues. V lost 2 bases and J lost 3; bases outside the gene matches: 1.

The rearrangement joins TRBV2 to TRBJ2-5; D is perhaps TRBD1 or TRBD2 (5 bases each). The CDR3 contains 12 residues. The V end was cut by 6 bases, the J end by 5 bases, with 10 bases between. Germline-derived CDR1 and CDR2 are SNHLY and FYNNEI. CDR3: CASRGDEETQYF. Written as DNA, the CDR3 is TGTGCCAGCAGGGGGGACGAGGAGACCCAGTACTTC. Full variable domain (rest looked up from reference TRBV2 and TRBJ2-5): EPEVTQTPSHQVTQMGQEVILRCVPISNHLYFYWYRQILGQKVEFLVSFYNNEISEKSEIFDDQFSVERPDGSNFTLKIRSTKLEDSAMYFCASRGDEETQYFGPGTRLLVL.

This clonotype was counted a single time. The chain recombines TRBV7-9 with TRBJ1-6; no clear D gene. With 6 bases removed from V and 5 bases from J, the gap between germline ends came to 11 bases. Germline CDR1 reads SEHNR; CDR2 reads FQNEAQ (reference sequence). This CDR3 has 14 residues. CDR3 amino acids: CASSPPVDNSPLHF. The CDR3 DNA reads as TGTGCCAGCAGTCCTCCCGTCGATAATTCACCCCTCCACTTT.

V usage is TRBV11-3 and J usage is TRBJ1-5; no clear D. The ends were cut back, 3 bases at V and 7 bases at J, with 10 bases in the middle. The CDR3 consists of 13 residues. Germline V gene sequence: CDR1 SGHNT, CDR2 YENEEA. In DNA form, the CDR3 reads TGTGCCAGCAGCTTCTGGACTCACCAGCCCCAGCATTTT. Its protein product is CASSFWTHQPQHF.

CDR3 loop: CSARVRGATYEQYF. In DNA form, the CDR3 reads TGCAGTGCTAGAGTTCGGGGGGCGACCTACGAGCAGTACTTC. The rearrangement uses TRBV20-1 and TRBJ2-7; TRBD2 is a possible D gene (7 bases). The CDR3 totals 14 residues. Trimming removed 1 base at V and 2 bases at J, with 12 bases between. Germline CDR1 DFQATT, CDR2 SNEGSKA (reference sequence).

The rearrangement uses TRBV9 and TRBJ2-3; 9 nucleotides line up with TRBD1. The CDR3 sequence is 15 residues long. The J segment lost 7 bases and the V segment lost 4 bases, leaving 10 bases of the junction unmatched. Looked up from germline, CDR1 is SGDLS and CDR2 is YYNGEE. CDR3 in amino acids: CASSRSGTGSNTQYF. CDR3 in DNA: TGTGCCAGCAGCCGATCCGGGACAGGGTCGAATACGCAGTATTTT. The variable domain in full, with the rest retrieved from reference TRBV9 and TRBJ2-3, is DSGVTQTPKHLITATGQRVTLRCSPRSGDLSVYWYQQSLDQGLQFLIQYYNGEERAKGNILERFSAQQFPDLHSELNLSSLELGDSALYFCASSRSGTGSNTQYFGPGTRLTVL.

The V call is TRBV13, the J call TRBJ1-6; 10 bases align to TRBD1. Germline assignment: CDR1 PRHDT and CDR2 FYEKMQ (reference sequence). The V segment lost 5 bases and the J segment 7 bases; nucleotides outside the gene matches: 5. The CDR3 has 15 residues. CDR3 residues: CASSQGQGMNSPLHF. CDR3 DNA: TGTGCCAGCAGCCAGGGACAGGGGATGAATTCACCCCTCCACTTT.

The CDR3 nucleotides are TGCGCCAGCAGCTTGGCCTTAGCGGGGGGTAGCACAGATACGCAGTATTTT. Amino acids: CASSLALAGGSTDTQYF. The chain is built from TRBV5-1 and TRBJ2-3; 10 bases fit TRBD2. V was clipped by 0 bases and J by 0 bases; unmatched bases: 4. The CDR3 consists of 17 residues. Germline V CDR1 and CDR2: SGHRS, YFSETQ.

This chain connects TRBV14 to TRBJ2-1; 9 nucleotides line up with TRBD2. Germline V gives CDR1 SGHDN, CDR2 FVKESK. V dropped 4 bases and J dropped 8; count of bases not matched to a gene: 6. This CDR3 region has 14 residues. CDR3: CASSLQGLAYEQFF. The CDR3 bases are TGTGCCAGCAGCCTTCAAGGACTAGCGTATGAGCAGTTCTTC.

CDR3 region: CASSYGTGQTQYF. CDR3 bases: TGTGCCAGCAGTTACGGGACAGGCCAGACCCAGTACTTC. The J gene is TRBJ2-5, the V gene TRBV6-5; 8 bases agree with TRBD1. Germline loops: CDR1 MNHEY, CDR2 SVGAGI. Germline trimming cut 2 bases from V and 6 bases from J; bases unmatched to any gene: 2. CDR3 length equals 13 residues.

The rearrangement joins TRBV5-6 to TRBJ1-2, with D possibly TRBD1 on 5 matching bases. The length of the CDR3 is 16 residues. Germline V gene data show CDR1 as SGHDT and CDR2 as YYEEEE. V lost 4 bases and J 3 bases, leaving 19 bases between the germline ends. CDR3 residues: CASSLNSVGGYYGYTF. The CDR3 DNA sequence: TGTGCCAGCAGCCTTAATTCGGTCGGGGGGTACTATGGCTACACCTTC.

This chain connects TRBV3-1 to TRBJ2-1; TRBD2 matches at 11 bases. The CDR3 length is 15 residues. The V and J ends lost 3 bases and 10 bases, in that order; junction bases with no gene match: 8. Germline loops: CDR1 LGHDT, CDR2 YNNKEL (reference sequence). The CDR3 sequence is CASSHIGLAGGEQFF. CDR3 DNA: TGTGCCAGCAGCCACATTGGGCTAGCGGGAGGCGAGCAGTTCTTC.

This clonotype was seen just once. J is TRBJ1-1 and V is TRBV19, with no clear D. V shed 1 base and J shed 7 bases, with 16 bases lying between them. The CDR3 consists of 15 residues. CDR1 is LNHDA and CDR2 is SQIVND in the germline V gene (reference sequence). The CDR3 region is CASSIGGTPTLEAFF. In DNA form, the CDR3 reads TGTGCCAGTAGTATAGGCGGCACCCCAACCCTTGAAGCTTTCTTT.

This clonotype came up once. V is TRBV19 and J is TRBJ1-1; weak D call: TRBD1 (6 bases). This CDR3 spans 11 amino acids. Trimming cost V 5 bases and J 11 bases, with 12 bases left between them. Germline assignment: CDR1 LNHDA and CDR2 SQIVND (reference sequence). The CDR3 DNA follows: TGTGCCAGTAGTTACACAGGGCGGGCTTTCTTT. It codes for CASSYTGRAFF.

V usage is TRBV7-8 and J usage is TRBJ1-2; TRBD1 might be the D (5 bases). This CDR3 contains 13 residues. Between the trimmed V and J ends, which lost 4 bases and 8 bases, there was a span of 14 bases. Germline V gene sequence: CDR1 SGHVS, CDR2 FQNEAQ. The CDR3, as DNA: TGTGCCAGCAGCTACGGGACCCTGCCGGGCTACACCTTC. Residues: CASSYGTLPGYTF.

V usage is TRBV6-1 and J usage is TRBJ2-7, with D perhaps TRBD1 (5 bases). Trimming took off 2 bases at V and 3 bases at J, with 8 bases between the two ends. This CDR3 contains 13 residues. Germline CDR1 reads MNHNS; CDR2 reads SASEGT. Here the CDR3 reads CASSEQGNYEQYF. CDR3 nucleotide sequence: TGTGCCAGCAGTGAACAGGGAAACTACGAGCAGTACTTC.

The genes are TRBV4-1 and TRBJ2-5; TRBD2 agrees at 7 bases. CDR3 length equals 14 residues. The germline gives CDR1 MGHRA, CDR2 YSYEKL. V shed 4 bases and J 5 bases; nucleotides not matched to a gene: 7. The CDR3 here is CASSPRAGSETQYF. The DNA of the CDR3 is TGCGCCAGCAGCCCAAGAGCGGGGAGCGAGACCCAGTACTTC.

The V and J genes are TRBV4-1 and TRBJ2-1; D is unresolved. The CDR3 contains 12 residues. V lost 5 bases, J lost 5 bases, and 7 bases lay in between. Germline loops: CDR1 MGHRA, CDR2 YSYEKL. The CDR3 sequence is CASSYSDNEQFF. Written as DNA, the CDR3 is TGCGCCAGCAGCTACTCGGACAATGAGCAGTTCTTC.

The chain joins TRBV27 to TRBJ1-5; D is unresolved. This CDR3 comprises 16 residues. Germline CDR1 reads MNHEY; CDR2 reads SMNVEV (reference sequence). Trimming shortened V by 3 bases and J by 1 base, and 13 bases separated the two germline ends. The CDR3 nucleotides read TGTGCCAGCAGTTTGACCCCGCCGGGGAGCAATCAGCCCCAGCATTTT. Its translation is CASSLTPPGSNQPQHF.

This clonotype was seen once. The chain employs TRBV7-6 and TRBJ2-7, with unresolved D. Germline CDR1 SGHVS, CDR2 FNYEAQ. CDR3 length equals 13 residues. The V gene lost 3 bases and the J gene lost 6 bases, with 12 bases spanning the gap. CDR3 in amino acids: CASSFWASSEQYF. Written as DNA, the CDR3 is TGTGCCAGCAGCTTTTGGGCCTCCAGCGAGCAGTACTTC.

V and J are TRBV6-5 and TRBJ1-5; D remains unclear. This CDR3 is 15 amino acids long. With 0 bases removed from V and 3 bases from J, the gap between germline ends came to 9 bases. Germline lookup yields CDR1 MNHEY and CDR2 SVGAGI. The CDR3 is CASSYSSQANQPQHF. The CDR3 bases are TGTGCCAGCAGTTACTCGAGTCAGGCCAATCAGCCCCAGCATTTT.

The chain joins TRBV4-2 to TRBJ2-1; 13 bases match TRBD2. The ends lost 8 bases at V and 7 bases at J; junction bases unmatched: 14. The CDR3 has 17 amino acids. Germline CDR1 LGHNA, CDR2 YNFKEQ. In nucleotides, the CDR3 is TGTGCCAGCCACCCTGGGGAACTAGCGGGGGGGTCAAATGAGCAGTTCTTC. It translates to CASHPGELAGGSNEQFF.

The rearrangement uses TRBV6-4 and TRBJ2-6; D gene uncertain. The CDR3 contains 13 residues. V was clipped by 8 bases and J by 1 base, with 6 bases between them. CDR1 and CDR2 from the germline V gene are MRHNA and SNTAGT. Here the CDR3 reads CASLGSGANVLTF. Written as DNA, the CDR3 is TGTGCCAGCTTGGGGTCTGGGGCCAACGTCCTGACTTTC.

The gene calls are TRBV12-3 or TRBV12-4 and TRBJ2-5; tentative D call: TRBD2 (5 bases). Between the trimmed V and J ends, which lost 2 bases and 0 bases, there was a span of 13 bases. The CDR3 consists of 16 residues. The CDR3 coding sequence is TGTGCCAGCAGTTTAATGGCTAGCAAGTACCAAGAGACCCAGTACTTC. Its protein is CASSLMASKYQETQYF.